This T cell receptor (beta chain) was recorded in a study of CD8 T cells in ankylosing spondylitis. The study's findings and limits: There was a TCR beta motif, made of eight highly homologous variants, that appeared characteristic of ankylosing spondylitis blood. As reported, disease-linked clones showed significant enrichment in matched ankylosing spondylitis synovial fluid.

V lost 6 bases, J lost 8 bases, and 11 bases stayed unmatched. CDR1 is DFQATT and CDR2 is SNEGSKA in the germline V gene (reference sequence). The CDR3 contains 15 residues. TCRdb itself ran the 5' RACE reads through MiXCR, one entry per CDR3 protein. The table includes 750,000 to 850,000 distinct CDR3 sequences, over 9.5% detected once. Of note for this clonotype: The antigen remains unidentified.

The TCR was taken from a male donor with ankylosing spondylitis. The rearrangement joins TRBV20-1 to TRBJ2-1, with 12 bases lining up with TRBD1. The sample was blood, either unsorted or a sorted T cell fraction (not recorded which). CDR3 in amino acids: CSAGNPGTGGHEQFF. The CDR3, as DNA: TGCAGTGCGGGGAATCCCGGGACAGGGGGCCATGAGCAGTTCTTC.